This TCR beta chain comes out of a study of control samples from healthy donors and cancer patients. TCRdb keeps only in-frame clones here, not all; method: immunoSEQ multiplex PCR. Of 100,000 to 120,000 clones listed, about 80% are singletons. In germline, CDR1 is LGHDT, CDR2 YNNKEL (reference sequence). V was pared by 1 base and J by 1 base, with 7 bases between. This CDR3 comprises 14 residues. The TCR was taken from a woman aged 45 to 65 in good health. Sequencing input: blood. V is TRBV3-1 (or the pseudogene TRBV3-2) and J is TRBJ1-1; possible D gene TRBD1, 6 bases. The CDR3 sequence: CASSQAQGNTEAFF. CDR3 sequence (DNA): TGTGCCAGCAGCCAAGCACAGGGGAACACTGAAGCTTTCTTT.